This entry concerns a single T cell receptor beta chain. Living in 24 US areas, the participants were between about 18 and 90 years of age. Each participant's cohort was designated according to participant-reported clinical history. This CDR3 contains 16 residues. The V and J ends lost 3 bases and 2 bases, in that order; junction bases with no gene match: 6. Germline V CDR1 and CDR2: SNHLY, FYNNEI. This entry is derived from a study of blood T cell repertoires in COVID-19. Overall study context: The origin of the acute and convalescent COVID-19 samples was the United States, Italy and Spain.

In the study's own analysis: Estimation of nucleated cell counts relied on the amplification of reference gene primers. The assay was immunoSEQ multiplex PCR, and TCRdb's table has in-frame clones only and misses some. That table furnishes V, J and clone size, whereas the DNA furnished D and trimming. In the table there are fewer than 250,000 clones, 86% of which are singletons. Material: PBMCs or T cells enriched from blood (not recorded which). This receptor was obtained from a woman aged 45-65 years who had recovered from COVID-19. V usage is TRBV2 and J usage is TRBJ2-3; 9 positions match TRBD2. The CDR3 is CASSERSSGNTDTQYF. The CDR3 nucleotides read TGTGCCAGCAGTGAGCGGTCTAGCGGGAACACAGATACGCAGTATTTT.